The clone carrying this TCR beta chain was recorded at least ten times. The data were obtained in a study of regulatory T cells in long-lasting Graves disease. Construction of the TCR beta libraries employed iRepertoire HTBI primers in conjunction with Arm-PCR of CDR3 regions. A single record per CDR3 protein comes from TCRdb applying MiXCR to the multiplex PCR reads. The sample holds hundreds of thousands of distinct CDR3 sequences, 16% seen once. The time point: newly diagnosed GD, antithyroid drugs for less than 3 months. Preparation of the TCR library used RNA extracted from PBMCs. The CDR3 contains 14 residues. CDR1 and CDR2 from the germline V gene are SNHLY and FYNNEI. Trimming took off 4 bases at V and 1 base at J, with 11 bases between the two ends. This sample was shared with a second study, whose subject was T cells in Graves' hyperthyroidism and ophthalmopathy.

The V and J genes are TRBV2 and TRBJ2-7, with D unresolved. The sequencing here drew on peripheral blood mononuclear cells (PBMCs), taken at new diagnosis, from a patient treated with antithyroid drugs. The TCR was taken from a middle-aged man with Graves disease. The CDR3 nucleotides read TGTGCCAGCAGTGTAAGGGAACAATCCTACGAGCAGTACTTC. Translation gives CASSVREQSYEQYF.